These T cell receptor beta chains were read from a single sample in a study of blood T cell repertoires in COVID-19. The table came from immunoSEQ multiplex PCR; TCRdb's copy has only in-frame clones and leaves some out. Seen here are about 40,000 clones, roughly 80% observed once, and the top ten hold about 30%. The specimen sequenced was peripheral blood. The receptors originated from a woman over 75 with acute or convalescent COVID-19. The conserved cysteine and the conserved F or W are not part of the CDR3 here. Fields, in order: CDR3 protein, J gene, V gene, CDR3 length.

CDR3aa: ASSLREGTPTETQY; j_gene: TRBJ2-5; v_gene: TRBV9; len: 14
CDR3aa: ASSIVAAGEQY; j_gene: TRBJ2-7; v_gene: TRBV19; len: 11
CDR3aa: ASSPPTSGGLNEQF; j_gene: TRBJ2-1; v_gene: TRBV18; len: 14
CDR3aa: ASSLTGSEQF; j_gene: TRBJ2-1; v_gene: TRBV13; len: 10
CDR3aa: ASSEASRSSYNEQF; j_gene: TRBJ2-1; v_gene: TRBV10-1; len: 14
CDR3aa: ASSQDSSYEQY; j_gene: TRBJ2-7; v_gene: TRBV12-3/TRBV12-4; len: 11
CDR3aa: ASSGDRGDEQY; j_gene: TRBJ2-7; v_gene: TRBV2; len: 11
CDR3aa: ASSQDPLAGEQF; j_gene: TRBJ2-1; v_gene: TRBV3-1/TRBV3-2; len: 12
CDR3aa: ASKLAGTYNEQF; j_gene: TRBJ2-1; v_gene: TRBV10-2; len: 12
CDR3aa: ASSLKGRGQETQY; j_gene: TRBJ2-5; v_gene: TRBV7-8; len: 13
CDR3aa: ASSQGSGYYEQY; j_gene: TRBJ2-7; v_gene: TRBV3-1/TRBV3-2; len: 12
CDR3aa: ASSLRGPTNTEAF; j_gene: TRBJ1-1; v_gene: TRBV27; len: 13
CDR3aa: ASSLGTSDTMGNTIY; j_gene: TRBJ1-3; v_gene: TRBV5-1; len: 15
CDR3aa: ASSPAQGAGETQY; j_gene: TRBJ2-5; v_gene: TRBV5-1; len: 13
CDR3aa: AVGGTGGIRDQPQH; j_gene: TRBJ1-5; v_gene: TRBV19; len: 14
CDR3aa: ASSSGTSGRSSYNEQF; j_gene: TRBJ2-1; v_gene: TRBV5-1; len: 16
CDR3aa: ASRRPGQGSNEQY; j_gene: TRBJ2-7; v_gene: TRBV6-5; len: 13
CDR3aa: AGRELSADTQY; j_gene: TRBJ2-3; v_gene: TRBV6-5; len: 11
CDR3aa: ASSPWGREVF; j_gene: TRBJ2-1; v_gene: TRBV5-6; len: 10
CDR3aa: ASSTRKGLKPHNEQF; j_gene: TRBJ2-1; v_gene: TRBV19; len: 15
CDR3aa: ASTTGTSPLH; j_gene: TRBJ1-6; v_gene: TRBV28; len: 10
CDR3aa: ASSSGGMLDEQF; j_gene: TRBJ2-1; v_gene: TRBV10-1; len: 12
CDR3aa: AWSKESPLH; j_gene: TRBJ1-6; v_gene: TRBV30; len: 9
CDR3aa: ASSISRFGNQPQH; j_gene: TRBJ1-5; v_gene: TRBV19; len: 13
CDR3aa: SVEVRATEAF; j_gene: TRBJ1-1; v_gene: TRBV29-1; len: 10
CDR3aa: ASSFSTTLYNEQF; j_gene: TRBJ2-1; v_gene: TRBV7-2; len: 13
CDR3aa: ASSLQGLANVNEQF; j_gene: TRBJ2-1; v_gene: TRBV7-2; len: 14
CDR3aa: ASSTGGASNQPQH; j_gene: TRBJ1-5; v_gene: TRBV18; len: 13
CDR3aa: ASRRIAGAWEQY; j_gene: TRBJ2-7; v_gene: TRBV11-2; len: 12
CDR3aa: ASSLEVAATEAF; j_gene: TRBJ1-1; v_gene: TRBV7-9; len: 12
CDR3aa: ASTLGNTIY; j_gene: TRBJ1-3; v_gene: TRBV12-3/TRBV12-4; len: 9
CDR3aa: ASSLVGGRNYGYT; j_gene: TRBJ1-2; v_gene: TRBV14; len: 13
CDR3aa: ASSLARGTEAF; j_gene: TRBJ1-1; v_gene: TRBV12-3/TRBV12-4; len: 11
CDR3aa: ASSLERVRGYEQF; j_gene: TRBJ2-1; v_gene: TRBV11-2; len: 13
CDR3aa: ASSFLPVSEQF; j_gene: TRBJ2-1; v_gene: TRBV7-9; len: 11
CDR3aa: ASSLGQELATNEKLF; j_gene: TRBJ1-4; v_gene: TRBV7-9; len: 15
CDR3aa: ASSEGGEVGNSEQF; j_gene: TRBJ2-1; v_gene: TRBV9; len: 14
CDR3aa: ASSQRQGAGYGYT; j_gene: TRBJ1-2; v_gene: TRBV3-1/TRBV3-2; len: 13
CDR3aa: ASSVEQGGTLTNYGYT; j_gene: TRBJ1-2; v_gene: TRBV9; len: 16
CDR3aa: ASTLRGEAF; j_gene: TRBJ1-1; v_gene: TRBV2; len: 9
CDR3aa: ASSLGGTGAMNTEAF; j_gene: TRBJ1-1; v_gene: TRBV5-4; len: 15
CDR3aa: ASSLAPGGGTEAF; j_gene: TRBJ1-1; v_gene: TRBV5-1; len: 13
CDR3aa: ASSLVSGQGSKAQY; j_gene: TRBJ2-5; v_gene: TRBV7-2; len: 14
CDR3aa: AWSVQGRGNTEAF; j_gene: TRBJ1-1; v_gene: TRBV30; len: 13
CDR3aa: ASRDRVDQPQH; j_gene: TRBJ1-5; v_gene: TRBV10-2; len: 11
CDR3aa: ASSQDPAGGNTGELF; j_gene: TRBJ2-2; v_gene: TRBV4-3; len: 15
CDR3aa: ASSRGTSGRAGQETQY; j_gene: TRBJ2-5; v_gene: TRBV7-9; len: 16
CDR3aa: AIRSSAGDSYNEQF; j_gene: TRBJ2-1; v_gene: TRBV10-3; len: 14
CDR3aa: ASSYHHGQPGEQY; j_gene: TRBJ2-7; v_gene: TRBV6-5; len: 13
CDR3aa: ARSLGSPLAVGETQY; j_gene: TRBJ2-5; v_gene: TRBV5-3; len: 15
CDR3aa: ASSDMDRGKTGNTIY; j_gene: TRBJ1-3; v_gene: TRBV10-2; len: 15
CDR3aa: ASRRDRGNTEAF; j_gene: TRBJ1-1; v_gene: TRBV19; len: 12
CDR3aa: ASSERPGLAGETQY; j_gene: TRBJ2-5; v_gene: TRBV9; len: 14
CDR3aa: ASRGPSDTQY; j_gene: TRBJ2-3; v_gene: TRBV12-3/TRBV12-4; len: 10